The 32 T cell receptor beta chains below all came from one sample that was sequenced in a study of cytotoxic CD8 clonotypes in ibrutinib-treated CLL. Measured with immunoSEQ multiplex PCR; TCRdb has only the in-frame clones, and not every one. The table includes some 13,000 clones, more than 45% detected once. Source: PBMCs, taken at an approximately 23-month disease-progression time point, from a patient treated with ibrutinib. The receptors were sampled from a human donor with chronic lymphocytic leukemia.

The rearrangement links TRBV5-6 to TRBJ1-2; D gene ambiguous. V dropped 4 bases and J dropped 4 bases, with 14 bases sitting between them. In germline, CDR1 is SGHDT, CDR2 YYEEEE. The CDR3 totals 14 residues. CDR3: CASSRRETTYGYTF. CDR3 sequence (DNA): TGTGCCAGCAGCAGGCGTGAGACTACCTATGGCTACACCTTC.

This clone was seen only a few times. The chain is built from TRBV27 and TRBJ1-4, with unresolved D. There are 14 residues in the CDR3. Trimming removed 5 bases at V and 5 bases at J, with 12 bases between. Germline V gives CDR1 MNHEY, CDR2 SMNVEV (reference sequence). CDR3 DNA: TGTGCCAGCAGTAGACGGACGGGAAATGAAAAACTGTTTTTT. Translating it yields CASSRRTGNEKLFF. The full variable domain, completed using reference TRBV27 and TRBJ1-4, is EAQVTQNPRYLITVTGKKLTVTCSQNMNHEYMSWYRQDPGLGLRQIYYSMNVEVTDKGDVPEGYKVSRKEKRNFPLILESPSPNQTSLYFCASSRRTGNEKLFFGSGTQLSVL.

The chain links TRBV7-9 to TRBJ2-3; 7 bases match TRBD1. Per germline, CDR1 SEHNR and CDR2 FQNEAQ (reference sequence). After removal of 2 bases from V and 3 bases from J, the junction contained 8 bases not matched to a gene. This CDR3 has 16 amino acids. CDR3 DNA sequence: TGTGCCAGCAGCTTAACAGGGGATGGGGAGACAGATACGCAGTATTTT. It translates to CASSLTGDGETDTQYF.

V usage is TRBV29-1 and J usage is TRBJ1-3, with TRBD1 matching 7 bases. The trim removed 7 bases at V and 1 base at J, leaving 4 bases unmatched. This CDR3 contains 13 residues. Germline V gives CDR1 SQVTM, CDR2 ANQGSEA. CDR3 region: CSALQGSGNTIYF. The CDR3 nucleotides read TGCAGCGCCTTACAGGGGTCTGGAAACACCATATATTTT.

The sample holds many counts of this clone. This CDR3 is CSAAGQGVRTF. The CDR3 DNA reads as TGCAGTGCCGCGGGGCAGGGAGTACGTACCTTC. This chain connects TRBV20-1 to TRBJ1-2, with D perhaps matching TRBD1 (5 bases). Trimming stripped 6 bases from V and 14 bases from J, with 19 bases between. The CDR3 consists of 11 residues. Germline CDR1 is DFQATT and CDR2 is SNEGSKA (reference sequence).

The CDR3 loop reads CASSPWDGGANVLTF. The DNA of the CDR3 is TGTGCCAGCAGCCCTTGGGACGGTGGGGCCAACGTCCTGACTTTC. J is TRBJ2-6 and V is TRBV27; D could derive from TRBD1 or TRBD2 (5 bases each). CDR3 length: 15 amino acids. The germline V gene encodes CDR1 MNHEY and CDR2 SMNVEV (reference sequence). The V gene lost 6 bases and the J gene lost 3 bases, with 12 bases spanning the gap.

V and J are TRBV19 and TRBJ2-7; 9 positions match TRBD1. Germline V gene lookup returns CDR1 LNHDA and CDR2 SQIVND (reference sequence). Trimming cost V 6 bases and J 4 bases; bases outside gene matches: 7. This CDR3 spans 14 amino acids. The CDR3 DNA reads TGTGCCAGTAGCGTACAGGGGACAGGGTACGAGCAGTACTTC. This gives the protein CASSVQGTGYEQYF.

This clone was observed a few times. The V and J genes are TRBV4-2 and TRBJ2-3; D may be TRBD1 or TRBD2 (5 bases each). Between the trimmed V and J ends, which lost 0 bases and 1 base, there was a span of 11 bases. The CDR3 is made up of 16 amino acids. CDR1 LGHNA and CDR2 YNFKEQ come from the germline V gene. DNA of the CDR3: TGTGCCAGCAGCCAAGATCCTCAGGGAGGCACAGATACGCAGTATTTT. Translating it yields CASSQDPQGGTDTQYF.

This chain joins TRBV19 and TRBJ1-5; D not resolved. V was pared by 2 bases and J by 4 bases, with 12 bases between. The CDR3 totals 15 residues. The V gene's germline CDR1 is LNHDA and CDR2 SQIVND (reference sequence). The CDR3 here is CASSIQPDKNQPQHF. CDR3 nucleotides: TGTGCCAGTAGTATACAGCCCGACAAAAATCAGCCCCAGCATTTT. Supplemented by reference TRBV19 and TRBJ1-5, the full variable domain reads DGGITQSPKYLFRKEGQNVTLSCEQNLNHDAMYWYRQDPGQGLRLIYYSQIVNDFQKGDIAEGYSVSREKKESFPLTVTSAQKNPTAFYLCASSIQPDKNQPQHFGDGTRLSIL.

The chain recombines TRBV5-6 with TRBJ1-1, with D unclear. This CDR3 contains 13 residues. Between the trimmed V and J ends, which lost 1 base and 5 bases, there was a span of 9 bases. Germline lookup yields CDR1 SGHDT and CDR2 YYEEEE. The CDR3 spells CASSLISTTEAFF. CDR3 coding DNA: TGTGCCAGCAGCTTGATATCGACAACTGAAGCTTTCTTT.

The rearrangement joins TRBV18 to TRBJ1-2; D not resolved. The CDR3 spans 13 residues. V was shortened by 2 bases and J by 7 bases, with 11 bases between the two germline ends. The germline gives CDR1 KGHSH, CDR2 LQKENI. CDR3 sequence: CASSPGPGSGYTF. DNA of the CDR3: TGTGCCAGCTCACCAGGCCCGGGAAGTGGCTACACCTTC.

The gene calls are TRBV27 and TRBJ2-3, with 8 bases matching TRBD2. Per germline, CDR1 MNHEY and CDR2 SMNVEV (reference sequence). The CDR3 has 13 residues. The trim removed 0 bases at V and 14 bases at J, leaving 7 bases unmatched. CDR3 in DNA: TGTGCCAGCAGTTTATCGAGGGGCGGGGGGCCGTATTTT. It is translated as CASSLSRGGGPYF.

The gene calls are TRBV29-1 and TRBJ2-3; D is undetermined. The germline V and J ends were trimmed by 4 bases and 2 bases, with 10 bases remaining between them. Per germline, CDR1 SQVTM and CDR2 ANQGSEA. The CDR3 covers 13 residues. The CDR3 region has the DNA TGCAGCGTTGCTCGGCAGAACACAGATACGCAGTATTTT. It encodes CSVARQNTDTQYF.

V usage is TRBV9 and J usage is TRBJ1-1; D call uncertain. Trimming stripped 0 bases from V and 1 base from J, with 7 bases between. Germline values: CDR1 SGDLS, CDR2 YYNGEE. The CDR3 loop spans 14 amino acids. The CDR3 spells CASSVGVTNTEAFF. The CDR3 DNA reads as TGTGCCAGCAGCGTAGGGGTAACGAACACTGAAGCTTTCTTT.

This rearrangement joins TRBV4-1 to TRBJ1-1; D call uncertain. Between the trimmed V and J ends, which lost 4 bases and 2 bases, there was a span of 14 bases. Germline CDR1 reads MGHRA; CDR2 reads YSYEKL. The CDR3 spans 15 residues. Here the CDR3 DNA reads TGCGCCAGCAGCCCTCGCTATGAGGTAAACACTGAAGCTTTCTTT. It codes for CASSPRYEVNTEAFF.

The CDR3 coding sequence is TGTGCCAGCAGTTCGCCGGGACTGGGGACAGAGACCCAGTACTTC. Its protein product is CASSSPGLGTETQYF. The V call is TRBV27, the J call TRBJ2-5, with D possibly TRBD2 on 6 matching bases. Germline V gene data show CDR1 as MNHEY and CDR2 as SMNVEV (reference sequence). The CDR3 spans 15 residues. Trimming shortened V by 4 bases and J by 4 bases, and 16 bases separated the two germline ends.

The rearrangement joins TRBV7-2 to TRBJ2-7; possibly TRBD1 for D (6 bases). The CDR3 consists of 13 residues. The germline gives CDR1 SGHTA, CDR2 FQGNSA. Trimming took off 5 bases at V and 0 bases at J, with 8 bases between the two ends. Written as DNA, the CDR3 is TGTGCCAGCAGCACGGACAGCTCCTACGAGCAGTACTTC. Its protein is CASSTDSSYEQYF.

The chain couples TRBV27 to TRBJ1-6, with D possibly being TRBD1 (5 bases). CDR1 is MNHEY, CDR2 SMNVEV, per germline (reference sequence). The V end lost 0 bases, the J end lost 7 bases, and 13 bases lay between the germline ends. CDR3 length: 16 residues. This chain's CDR3 is CASSLSSGARNSPLHF. In DNA form, the CDR3 reads TGTGCCAGCAGTTTATCGAGTGGGGCAAGGAATTCACCCCTCCACTTT.

The J gene is TRBJ2-5, the V gene TRBV11-3, with a possible D match to TRBD2 (5 bases). V dropped 5 bases and J dropped 5 bases, with 15 bases sitting between them. This CDR3 has 14 residues. CDR1 and CDR2 from the germline V gene are SGHNT and YENEEA. This chain's CDR3 is CASSPGGAGETQYF. CDR3 nucleotide sequence: TGTGCCAGCAGCCCAGGAGGTGCTGGCGAGACCCAGTACTTC.

This chain links TRBV6-1 with TRBJ1-4; D gene ambiguous. Germline CDR1 is MNHNS and CDR2 is SASEGT. The CDR3 is made up of 13 amino acids. Trimming cost V 1 base and J 8 bases, with 8 bases left between them. The CDR3 reads CASSEEGREKLFF. The CDR3 DNA follows: TGTGCCAGCAGTGAAGAAGGGAGGGAAAAACTGTTTTTT.

This clone appeared a few times. The V call is TRBV5-1, the J call TRBJ1-1, with a weak D call TRBD1 (5 bases). This CDR3 has 14 residues. CDR1 SGHRS and CDR2 YFSETQ come from the germline V gene. Trimming stripped 0 bases from V and 8 bases from J, with 14 bases between. DNA for the CDR3: TGCGCCAGCAGCTTGGACCCCATCCGGGGGGAAGCTTTCTTT. Protein sequence: CASSLDPIRGEAFF.

This chain connects TRBV15 to TRBJ1-4; D is unclear. The length of the CDR3 is 16 residues. The germline CDR1 and CDR2 sequences are LNHNV and YYDKDF (reference sequence). V lost 1 base to trimming and J lost 6 bases, with 15 bases between them. CDR3 bases: TGTGCCACCAGCAGAGTTTCTTTTCTTGGGCATGAAAAACTGTTTTTT. Amino acids: CATSRVSFLGHEKLFF.

The rearrangement joins TRBV29-1 to TRBJ1-1; no firm D call. Trimming stripped 4 bases from V and 0 bases from J, with 21 bases between. This CDR3 has 17 residues. Germline CDR1 is SQVTM and CDR2 is ANQGSEA. DNA for the CDR3: TGCAGCGTTGTTAAAGGCAGGTTAGGCGGTATGAACACTGAAGCTTTCTTT. As protein: CSVVKGRLGGMNTEAFF.

The rearrangement joins TRBV19 to TRBJ1-2, with 7 bases identical to TRBD1. V lost 6 bases and J lost 2; bases outside the gene matches: 3. Germline V gives CDR1 LNHDA, CDR2 SQIVND (reference sequence). The CDR3 sequence is 13 residues long. The CDR3 loop reads CASSPQGNYGYTF. CDR3 DNA: TGTGCCAGTAGCCCACAGGGGAACTATGGCTACACCTTC.

V and J are TRBV5-6 and TRBJ2-5, with 11 bases aligning to TRBD1. V trimming: 4 bases; J trimming: 6 bases; junction bases outside the gene matches: 5. The CDR3 length is 14 residues. Germline CDR1 SGHDT, CDR2 YYEEEE. CDR3 loop: CASSTGQGGQTQYF. The CDR3 DNA follows: TGTGCCAGCAGCACGGGACAGGGGGGTCAGACCCAGTACTTC.

The chain is built from TRBV27 and TRBJ2-5, with TRBD1 matching 7 bases. CDR1 and CDR2 (germline): MNHEY, SMNVEV (reference sequence). V was clipped by 6 bases and J by 0 bases; unmatched bases: 4. There are 14 residues in the CDR3. CDR3 region: CASRQTGYQETQYF. The CDR3 nucleotides read TGTGCCAGCAGGCAGACAGGGTACCAAGAGACCCAGTACTTC.

This clone was seen a few times. The chain employs TRBV7-6 and TRBJ1-5; no firm D call. CDR1 SGHVS and CDR2 FNYEAQ come from the germline V gene. There are 14 residues in the CDR3. Trimming removed 0 bases from V and 6 bases from J, with 9 bases in between. CDR3 region: CASSLAGRAQPQHF. The CDR3 nucleotides are TGTGCCAGCAGCTTAGCCGGGCGGGCTCAGCCCCAGCATTTT.

V is TRBV29-1 and J is TRBJ2-5; D gene ambiguous. Germline CDR1 and CDR2: SQVTM and ANQGSEA. The CDR3 loop spans 13 amino acids. The V end was cut by 1 base, the J end by 7 bases, with 13 bases between. CDR3 coding DNA: TGCAGCGTTGAAGGGGCAGGCCTTGCGACCCAGTACTTC. Residues: CSVEGAGLATQYF. Full variable domain (missing parts from reference TRBV29-1 and TRBJ2-5): SAVISQKPSRDICQRGTSLTIQCQVDSQVTMMFWYRQQPGQSLTLIATANQGSEATYESGFVIDKFPISRPNLTFSTLTVSNMSPEDSSIYLCSVEGAGLATQYFGPGTRLLVL.

The V gene is TRBV28, the J gene TRBJ2-7, with D unclear. The CDR3 is 11 amino acids. The V and J ends lost 4 bases and 7 bases respectively, with 8 bases between them. CDR1 MDHEN and CDR2 SYDVKM come from the germline V gene. The CDR3 nucleotides are TGTGCCAGCAGTTCGGCGGTGGAGCAGTACTTC. Translation gives CASSSAVEQYF.

The J gene is TRBJ2-7, the V gene TRBV5-4; TRBD1 is a possible D gene (6 bases). V gave up 4 bases and J gave up 9 bases, with 20 bases separating them. This CDR3 has 14 amino acids. In germline, CDR1 is SGHNT, CDR2 YYREEE (reference sequence). CDR3 sequence reads: CASSQDSLVRMQYF. The CDR3, as DNA: TGTGCCAGCAGCCAGGACAGCCTGGTACGAATGCAGTACTTC.

This clone turned up a few times. The V and J genes are TRBV2 and TRBJ1-5; D ambiguous. The ends were cut back, 4 bases at V and 3 bases at J, with 10 bases in the middle. The CDR3 has 14 amino acids. CDR1 SNHLY and CDR2 FYNNEI come from the germline V gene. In DNA, the CDR3 is TGTGCCAGCAGTGGCACAGAGCCCAATCAGCCCCAGCATTTT. Translating it yields CASSGTEPNQPQHF.

V and J are TRBV6-6 and TRBJ1-5; the D is unclear. Trimming removed 4 bases from V and 1 base from J, with 5 bases in between. Germline V CDR1 and CDR2: MNHNY, SVGAGI (reference sequence). The CDR3 has 13 amino acids. CDR3 DNA sequence: TGTGCCAGCAGTTTTGCAAGCAATCAGCCCCAGCATTTT. Its translation is CASSFASNQPQHF.